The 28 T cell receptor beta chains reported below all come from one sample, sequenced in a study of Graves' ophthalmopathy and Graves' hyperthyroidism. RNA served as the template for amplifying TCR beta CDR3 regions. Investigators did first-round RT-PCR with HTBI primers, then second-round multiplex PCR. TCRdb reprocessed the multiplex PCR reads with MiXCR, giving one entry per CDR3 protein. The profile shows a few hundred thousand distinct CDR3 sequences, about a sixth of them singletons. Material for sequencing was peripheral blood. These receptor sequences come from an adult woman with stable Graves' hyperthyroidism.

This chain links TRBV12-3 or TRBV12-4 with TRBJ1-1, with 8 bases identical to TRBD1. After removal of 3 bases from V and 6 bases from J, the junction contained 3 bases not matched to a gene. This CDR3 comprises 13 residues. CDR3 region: CASSFQGAPEAFF. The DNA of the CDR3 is TGTGCCAGCAGTTTTCAGGGGGCCCCTGAAGCTTTCTTT.

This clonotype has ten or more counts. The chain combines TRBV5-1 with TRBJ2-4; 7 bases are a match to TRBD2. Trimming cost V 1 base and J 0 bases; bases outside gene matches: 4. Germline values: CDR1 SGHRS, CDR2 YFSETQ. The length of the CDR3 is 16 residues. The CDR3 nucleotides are TGCGCCAGCAGCTTGACAGCGGGACCAGCCAAAAACATTCAGTACTTC. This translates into CASSLTAGPAKNIQYF.

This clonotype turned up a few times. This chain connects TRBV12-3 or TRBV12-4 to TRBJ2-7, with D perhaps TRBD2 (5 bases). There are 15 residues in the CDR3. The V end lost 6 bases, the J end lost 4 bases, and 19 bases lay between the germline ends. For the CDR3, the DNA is TGTGCCAGCAGCCCCCTAGCTTCCACTGCATACGAGCAGTACTTC. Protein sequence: CASSPLASTAYEQYF.

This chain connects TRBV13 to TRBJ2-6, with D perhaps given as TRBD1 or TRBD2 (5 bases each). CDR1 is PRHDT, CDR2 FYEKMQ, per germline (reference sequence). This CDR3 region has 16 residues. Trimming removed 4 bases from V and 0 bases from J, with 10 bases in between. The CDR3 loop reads CASSWGRASGANVLTF. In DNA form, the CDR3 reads TGTGCCAGCAGCTGGGGACGGGCCTCTGGGGCCAACGTCCTGACTTTC. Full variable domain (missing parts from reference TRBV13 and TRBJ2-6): AAGVIQSPRHLIKEKRETATLKCYPIPRHDTVYWYQQGPGQDPQFLISFYEKMQSDKGSIPDRFSAQQFSDYHSELNMSSLELGDSALYFCASSWGRASGANVLTFGAGSRLTVL.

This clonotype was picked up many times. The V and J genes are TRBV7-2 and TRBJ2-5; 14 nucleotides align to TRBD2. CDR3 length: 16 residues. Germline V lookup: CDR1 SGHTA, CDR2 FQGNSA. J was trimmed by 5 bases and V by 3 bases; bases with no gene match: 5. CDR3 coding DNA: TGTGCCAGCAGCTTGGGACTAGCGGGAGTTAGGGAGACCCAGTACTTC. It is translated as CASSLGLAGVRETQYF.

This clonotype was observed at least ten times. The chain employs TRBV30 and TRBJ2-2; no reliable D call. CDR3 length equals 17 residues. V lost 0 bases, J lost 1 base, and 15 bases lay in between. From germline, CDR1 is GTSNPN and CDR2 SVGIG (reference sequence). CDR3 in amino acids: CAWSVLERTQNTGELFF. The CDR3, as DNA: TGTGCCTGGAGTGTACTTGAGAGAACCCAGAACACCGGGGAGCTGTTTTTT.

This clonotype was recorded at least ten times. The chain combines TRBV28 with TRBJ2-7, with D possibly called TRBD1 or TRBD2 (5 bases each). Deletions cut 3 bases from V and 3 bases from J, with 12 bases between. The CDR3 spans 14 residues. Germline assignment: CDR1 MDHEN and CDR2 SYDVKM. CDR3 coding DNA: TGTGCCAGCAGTTTTTGGGGGAGATACTACGAGCAGTACTTC. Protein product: CASSFWGRYYEQYF.

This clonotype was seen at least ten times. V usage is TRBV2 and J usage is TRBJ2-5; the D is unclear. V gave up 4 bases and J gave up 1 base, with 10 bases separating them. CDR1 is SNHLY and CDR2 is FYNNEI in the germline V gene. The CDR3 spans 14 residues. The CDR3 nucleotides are TGTGCCAGCAGTGGGGTCAGTTTCCAAGAGACCCAGTACTTC. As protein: CASSGVSFQETQYF.

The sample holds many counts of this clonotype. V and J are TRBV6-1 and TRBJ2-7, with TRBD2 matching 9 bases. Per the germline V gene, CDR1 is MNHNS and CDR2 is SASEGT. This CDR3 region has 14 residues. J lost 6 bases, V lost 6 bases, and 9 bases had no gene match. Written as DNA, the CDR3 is TGTGCCAGCAGAGCGGGACTAGCCCCTTCCGAGCAGTACTTC. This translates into CASRAGLAPSEQYF.

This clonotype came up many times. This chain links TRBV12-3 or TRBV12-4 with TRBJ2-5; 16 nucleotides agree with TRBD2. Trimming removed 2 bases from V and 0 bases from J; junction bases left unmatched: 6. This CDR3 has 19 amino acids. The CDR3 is CASSLLPGLAGGHQETQYF. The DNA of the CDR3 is TGTGCCAGCAGTTTACTCCCGGGACTAGCGGGAGGGCACCAAGAGACCCAGTACTTC.

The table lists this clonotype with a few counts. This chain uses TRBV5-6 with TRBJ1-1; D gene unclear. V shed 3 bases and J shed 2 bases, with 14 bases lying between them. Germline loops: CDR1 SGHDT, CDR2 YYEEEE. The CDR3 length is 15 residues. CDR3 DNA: TGTGCCAGCAGCTCGACCATGGGTCCTAACACTGAAGCTTTCTTT. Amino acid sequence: CASSSTMGPNTEAFF.

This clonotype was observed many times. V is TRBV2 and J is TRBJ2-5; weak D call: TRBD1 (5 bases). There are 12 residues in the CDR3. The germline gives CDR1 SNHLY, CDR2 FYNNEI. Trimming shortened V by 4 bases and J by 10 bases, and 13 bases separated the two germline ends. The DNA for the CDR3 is TGTGCCAGCAGTGGGACACAGGCATACCAGTACTTC. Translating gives CASSGTQAYQYF.

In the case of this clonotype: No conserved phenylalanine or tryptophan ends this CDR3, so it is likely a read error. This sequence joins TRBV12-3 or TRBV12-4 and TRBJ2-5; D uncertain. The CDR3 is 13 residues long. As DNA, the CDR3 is TGTGCGAGCAGTTTGGCAGTTAGAGAGACCCAGTACTTG. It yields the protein CASSLAVRETQYL.

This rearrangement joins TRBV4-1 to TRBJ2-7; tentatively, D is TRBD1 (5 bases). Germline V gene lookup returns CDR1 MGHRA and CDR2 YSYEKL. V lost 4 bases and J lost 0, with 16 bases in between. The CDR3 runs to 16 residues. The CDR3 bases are TGCGCCAGCAGCCCCCTCCAGGGAAGGAGCTCCTACGAGCAGTACTTC. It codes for CASSPLQGRSSYEQYF.

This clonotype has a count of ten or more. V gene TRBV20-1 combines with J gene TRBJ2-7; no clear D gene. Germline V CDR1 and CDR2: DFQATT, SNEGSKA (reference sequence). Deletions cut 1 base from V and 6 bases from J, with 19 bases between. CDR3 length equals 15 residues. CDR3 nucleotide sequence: TGCAGTGCTAGAGTTTCCACAACCCCCATGGTCGAGCAGTACTTC. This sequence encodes CSARVSTTPMVEQYF.

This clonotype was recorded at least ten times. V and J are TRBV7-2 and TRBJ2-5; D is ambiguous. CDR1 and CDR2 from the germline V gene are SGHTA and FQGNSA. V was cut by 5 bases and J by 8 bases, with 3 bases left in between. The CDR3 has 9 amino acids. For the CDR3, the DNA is TGTGCCAGCAGCCCAACCCAGTACTTC. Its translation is CASSPTQYF.

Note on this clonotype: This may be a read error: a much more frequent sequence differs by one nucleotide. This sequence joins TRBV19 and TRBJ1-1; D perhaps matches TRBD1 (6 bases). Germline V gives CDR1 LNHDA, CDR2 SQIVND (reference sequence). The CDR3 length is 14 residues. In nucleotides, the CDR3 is TGTGCCAGTAGCCCACAGGGTGTCTACACTGAAGTTTTCTTT. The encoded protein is CASSPQGVYTEVFF.

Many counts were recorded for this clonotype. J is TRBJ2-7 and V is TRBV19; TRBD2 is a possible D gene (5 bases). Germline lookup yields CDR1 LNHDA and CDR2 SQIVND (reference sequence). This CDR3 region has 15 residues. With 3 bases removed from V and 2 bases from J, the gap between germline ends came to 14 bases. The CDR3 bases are TGTGCCAGTAGTATCTCCCCGGGATTGACCTACGAGCAGTACTTC. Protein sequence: CASSISPGLTYEQYF.

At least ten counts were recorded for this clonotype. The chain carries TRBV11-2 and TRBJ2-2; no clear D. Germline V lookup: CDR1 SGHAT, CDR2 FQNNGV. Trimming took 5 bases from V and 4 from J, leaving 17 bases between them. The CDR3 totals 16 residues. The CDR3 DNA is TGTGCCAGCAGCCAGATCAGCACAAAGGGCACCGGGGAGCTGTTTTTT. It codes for CASSQISTKGTGELFF.

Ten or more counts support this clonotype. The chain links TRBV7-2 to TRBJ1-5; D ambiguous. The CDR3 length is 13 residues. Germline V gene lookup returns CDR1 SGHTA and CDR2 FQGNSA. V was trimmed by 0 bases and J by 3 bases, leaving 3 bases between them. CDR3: CASSLAYNQPQHF. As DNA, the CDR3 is TGTGCCAGCAGCTTAGCCTACAATCAGCCCCAGCATTTT.

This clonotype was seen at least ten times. Written as DNA, the CDR3 is TGTGCCAGCAGTCCCGGACAGGGCGTGGAAGCTTTCTTT. It codes for CASSPGQGVEAFF. V is TRBV28 and J is TRBJ1-1; 8 nucleotides match TRBD1. Germline CDR1 reads MDHEN; CDR2 reads SYDVKM. There are 13 residues in the CDR3. V lost 5 bases and J lost 8; bases outside the gene matches: 7.

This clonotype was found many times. The CDR3 DNA follows: TGCAGTGCTAGGGGTCGAAACCGGGACTCTCCCACCGGGGAGCTGTTTTTT. Protein product: CSARGRNRDSPTGELFF. The chain combines TRBV20-1 with TRBJ2-2; maybe TRBD2 (6 bases). V dropped 3 bases and J dropped 4 bases, with 21 bases sitting between them. Germline CDR1 DFQATT, CDR2 SNEGSKA (reference sequence). The CDR3 consists of 17 residues.

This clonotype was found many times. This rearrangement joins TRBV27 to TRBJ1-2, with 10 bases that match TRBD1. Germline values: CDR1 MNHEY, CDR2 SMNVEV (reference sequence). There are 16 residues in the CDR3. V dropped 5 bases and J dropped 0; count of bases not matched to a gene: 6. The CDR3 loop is CASSGGQGITNYGYTF. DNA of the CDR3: TGTGCCAGCAGTGGGGGACAGGGGATAACTAACTATGGCTACACCTTC.

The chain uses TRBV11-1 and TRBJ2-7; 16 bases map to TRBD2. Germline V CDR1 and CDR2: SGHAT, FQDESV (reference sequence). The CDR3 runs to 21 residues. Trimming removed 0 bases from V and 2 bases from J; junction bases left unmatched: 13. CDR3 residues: CASSLARLGLAGGQVPYEQYF. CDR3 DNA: TGTGCCAGCAGCTTAGCGAGGTTGGGACTAGCGGGAGGGCAAGTTCCCTACGAGCAGTACTTC.

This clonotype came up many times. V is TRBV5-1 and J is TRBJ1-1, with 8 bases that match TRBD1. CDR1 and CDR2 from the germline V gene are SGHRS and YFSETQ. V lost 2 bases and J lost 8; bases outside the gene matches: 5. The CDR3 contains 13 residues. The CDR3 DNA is TGCGCCAGCAGCTTAAGGACAGGGCAAGAAGCTTTCTTT. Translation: CASSLRTGQEAFF.

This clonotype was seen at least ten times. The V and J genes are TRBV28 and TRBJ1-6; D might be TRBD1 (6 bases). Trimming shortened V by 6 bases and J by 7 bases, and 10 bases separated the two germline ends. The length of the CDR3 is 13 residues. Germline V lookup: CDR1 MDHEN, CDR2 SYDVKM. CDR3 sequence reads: CASRGHPNSPLHF. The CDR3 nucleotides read TGTGCCAGCAGGGGACACCCCAATTCACCCCTCCACTTT.

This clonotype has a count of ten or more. The CDR3 is CAISEIDDTLHF. The DNA for the CDR3 is TGTGCCATCAGTGAGATTGATGACACCCTCCACTTT. The rearrangement joins TRBV10-3 to TRBJ1-6; D unresolved. This CDR3 has 12 amino acids. Per germline, CDR1 ENHRY and CDR2 SYGVKD. Between the trimmed V and J ends, which lost 2 bases and 14 bases, there was a span of 10 bases.

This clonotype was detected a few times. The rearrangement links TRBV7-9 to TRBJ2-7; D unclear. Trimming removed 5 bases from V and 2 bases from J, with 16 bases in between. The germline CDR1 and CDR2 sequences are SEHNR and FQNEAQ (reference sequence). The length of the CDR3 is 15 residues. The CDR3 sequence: CASSPLSGQAYEQYF. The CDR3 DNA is TGTGCCAGCAGCCCGTTATCCGGGCAGGCCTACGAGCAGTACTTC.